One sample yielded the 22 T cell receptor beta chains listed below, sequenced in a study of blood T cell repertoires in COVID-19. Clones were sequenced by immunoSEQ multiplex PCR, and TCRdb holds only the in-frame ones, with some missing. The sample contains around 53,000 clones, about three quarters of which appear only once. The material sequenced was peripheral blood. The receptor set was obtained from a man in his 70s with active or convalescent COVID-19.

The chain links TRBV27 to TRBJ2-1; 13 bases line up with TRBD2. The CDR3 spans 14 residues. J was trimmed by 7 bases and V by 5 bases; bases with no gene match: 2. Per the germline V gene, CDR1 is MNHEY and CDR2 is SMNVEV (reference sequence). In nucleotides, the CDR3 is TGTGCCAGCAGTCCGACTAGCGGGGGGAATGAGCAGTTCTTC. Translation: CASSPTSGGNEQFF.

The chain employs TRBV4-1 and TRBJ1-1, with D possibly TRBD1 on 6 matching bases. CDR1 is MGHRA and CDR2 is YSYEKL in the germline V gene. This CDR3 has 15 amino acids. V was shortened by 4 bases and J by 5 bases, with 17 bases between the two germline ends. Written as DNA, the CDR3 is TGCGCCAGCAGCCCGGGTGGCACAGGGAAGACTGAAGCTTTCTTT. Translation gives CASSPGGTGKTEAFF.

The chain uses TRBV6-2 or TRBV6-3 and TRBJ1-6; D is possibly TRBD1 (5 bases). Germline CDR1 and CDR2: MNHEY and SVGEGT. Trimming cost V 2 bases and J 7 bases, with 6 bases left between them. The CDR3 runs 13 residues. The CDR3 region is CASSYDRNSPLHF. CDR3 nucleotide sequence: TGTGCCAGCAGTTACGACAGAAATTCACCCCTCCACTTT.

This clone was observed a handful of times. This chain joins TRBV6-2 or TRBV6-3 and TRBJ1-5; perhaps TRBD1 as D (5 bases). Trimming took off 0 bases at V and 4 bases at J, with 16 bases between the two ends. Per germline, CDR1 MNHEY and CDR2 SVGEGT. The CDR3 length is 17 residues. The CDR3 sequence: CASSYSGLRRVNQPQHF. The DNA of the CDR3 is TGTGCCAGCAGTTACTCGGGGTTGCGCAGGGTGAATCAGCCCCAGCATTTT.

This chain uses TRBV27 with TRBJ2-1; D may be TRBD1 (6 bases). CDR1 and CDR2 (germline): MNHEY, SMNVEV (reference sequence). This CDR3 has 14 amino acids. The V end was cut by 7 bases, the J end by 8 bases, with 18 bases between. CDR3 protein: CASKGVRIRDEQFF. CDR3 bases: TGTGCCAGCAAGGGGGTCCGTATTCGGGATGAGCAGTTCTTC.

The chain uses TRBV6-1 and TRBJ2-5, with 10 bases matching TRBD2. CDR3 length equals 16 residues. Germline V lookup: CDR1 MNHNS, CDR2 SASEGT. J gave up 5 bases and V 3 bases, and 9 bases lay outside the gene matches. The DNA for the CDR3 is TGTGCCAGCAGTGATCTAACGGGACTAGCGACGGAGACCCAGTACTTC. This sequence encodes CASSDLTGLATETQYF.

The chain combines TRBV7-9 with TRBJ2-2, with D possibly matching TRBD1 (6 bases). This CDR3 has 15 residues. Germline values: CDR1 SEHNR, CDR2 FQNEAQ (reference sequence). V was pared by 4 bases and J by 4 bases, with 13 bases between. For the CDR3, the DNA is TGTGCCAGCAGCTCCGCAGGGGATAGCACCGGGGAGCTGTTTTTT. Residues: CASSSAGDSTGELFF.

This clone has just one count. This chain joins TRBV5-6 and TRBJ2-5; D may be TRBD1 (5 bases). Trimming took off 1 base at V and 5 bases at J, with 12 bases between the two ends. Germline CDR1 SGHDT, CDR2 YYEEEE. The CDR3 length is 14 residues. CDR3 nucleotide sequence: TGTGCCAGCAGCTTGACAGGCCCCGAGGAGACCCAGTACTTC. It specifies CASSLTGPEETQYF.

This clone came up a few times. The genes are TRBV28 and TRBJ1-2, with D unresolved. Trimming pared 0 bases from V and 7 bases from J, leaving 6 bases between. Germline V gene sequence: CDR1 MDHEN, CDR2 SYDVKM. The CDR3 is 12 amino acids. The chain's CDR3 is CASSLWVGGYTF. The CDR3 bases are TGTGCCAGCAGTTTATGGGTCGGTGGCTACACCTTC.

The CDR3 coding sequence is TGTGCCAGCAGCTTAGTCAATGAGGTCGTAGCTTTCTTT. It encodes CASSLVNEVVAFF. The chain employs TRBV7-9 and TRBJ1-1; D remains ambiguous. This CDR3 region has 13 residues. Germline V gene lookup returns CDR1 SEHNR and CDR2 FQNEAQ (reference sequence). V was shortened by 1 base and J by 10 bases, with 13 bases between the two germline ends.

This chain links TRBV6-2 or TRBV6-3 with TRBJ1-2; 8 bases agree with TRBD1. The CDR3 extends over 18 amino acids. V was clipped by 4 bases and J by 4 bases; unmatched bases: 17. Germline CDR1 reads MNHEY; CDR2 reads SVGEGT. The CDR3 bases are TGTGCCAGCAGTTTTTCGTCAGATTGGGACAGGAGAGGCTATGGCTACACCTTC. Translation: CASSFSSDWDRRGYGYTF.

J is TRBJ1-2 and V is TRBV30; tentative D call: TRBD1 (6 bases). The CDR3 spans 13 residues. Trimming shortened V by 4 bases and J by 5 bases, and 14 bases separated the two germline ends. The germline gives CDR1 GTSNPN, CDR2 SVGIG (reference sequence). In DNA form, the CDR3 reads TGTGCCTGGAAATTGCAGGGGAGTTATGGCTACACCTTC. It yields the protein CAWKLQGSYGYTF.

The V call is TRBV2, the J call TRBJ2-3; the D gene is possibly TRBD1 (5 bases). CDR1 is SNHLY, CDR2 FYNNEI, per germline. V lost 6 bases, J lost 10 bases, and 14 bases lay in between. The CDR3 sequence is 12 residues long. CDR3 sequence: CASRDTVNPQYF. The CDR3 DNA is TGTGCCAGCAGGGACACGGTGAATCCGCAGTATTTT. The full variable domain, completed using reference TRBV2 and TRBJ2-3, is EPEVTQTPSHQVTQMGQEVILRCVPISNHLYFYWYRQILGQKVEFLVSFYNNEISEKSEIFDDQFSVERPDGSNFTLKIRSTKLEDSAMYFCASRDTVNPQYFGPGTRLTVL.

The J gene is TRBJ1-5, the V gene TRBV30, with D perhaps TRBD1 (6 bases). CDR1 is GTSNPN and CDR2 is SVGIG in the germline V gene (reference sequence). This CDR3 spans 14 amino acids. Trimming stripped 0 bases from V and 7 bases from J, with 13 bases between. CDR3 in DNA: TGTGCCTGGAGTGTAGGGGCAGGGGTACAGCCCCAGCATTTT. The encoded protein is CAWSVGAGVQPQHF.

The genes are TRBV19 and TRBJ1-3; D is unclear. This CDR3 is built from 13 residues. Germline loops: CDR1 LNHDA, CDR2 SQIVND (reference sequence). Trimming removed 6 bases from V and 0 bases from J, with 6 bases in between. The CDR3 loop reads CASRQSSGNTIYF. The CDR3, as DNA: TGTGCCAGTAGACAGAGCTCTGGAAACACCATATATTTT.

V is TRBV3-1 (or the pseudogene TRBV3-2) and J is TRBJ1-1; the D gene is possibly TRBD1 (6 bases). The CDR3 consists of 14 residues. Trimming took off 1 base at V and 7 bases at J, with 13 bases between the two ends. The germline V gene encodes CDR1 LGHDT and CDR2 YNNKEL (reference sequence). The CDR3 region is CASSQAGTPNEAFF. The CDR3, as DNA: TGTGCCAGCAGCCAAGCCGGGACACCCAATGAAGCTTTCTTT.

This clone was counted between two and nine times. This rearrangement joins TRBV27 to TRBJ1-4, with D unclear. Trimming left V 6 bases short and J 4 bases short, with 12 bases between. This CDR3 contains 14 residues. Germline CDR1 is MNHEY and CDR2 is SMNVEV (reference sequence). CDR3 amino acids: CASRLLGDNEKLFF. CDR3 sequence (DNA): TGTGCCAGCAGGCTCCTAGGCGATAATGAAAAACTGTTTTTT.

The chain recombines TRBV7-2 with TRBJ2-7; 11 bases match TRBD1. This CDR3 region has 14 residues. The ends lost 5 bases at V and 3 bases at J; junction bases unmatched: 3. Looked up from germline, CDR1 is SGHTA and CDR2 is FQGNSA. The CDR3 protein is CASSRTGGDYEQYF. Here the CDR3 DNA reads TGTGCCAGCAGCAGGACAGGGGGCGACTACGAGCAGTACTTC.

This clone appeared a single time. The chain employs TRBV6-2 or TRBV6-3 and TRBJ1-1, with a tentative D call TRBD1 (5 bases). V lost 3 bases and J 6 bases, leaving 17 bases between the germline ends. The CDR3 covers 15 residues. CDR1 and CDR2 from the germline V gene are MNHEY and SVGEGT. The CDR3 is CASSYPGLSNPEAFF. Here the CDR3 DNA reads TGTGCCAGCAGTTATCCAGGGTTATCCAACCCTGAAGCTTTCTTT.

The chain links TRBV12-3 or TRBV12-4 to TRBJ2-5; D remains ambiguous. The CDR3 has 12 residues. The V gene lost 3 bases and the J gene lost 5 bases, with 7 bases spanning the gap. The CDR3 spells CASSFWRETQYF. CDR3 nucleotide sequence: TGTGCCAGCAGTTTCTGGCGGGAGACCCAGTACTTC.

The chain links TRBV28 to TRBJ1-4; TRBD1 might be the D (6 bases). The CDR3 consists of 14 residues. Germline lookup yields CDR1 MDHEN and CDR2 SYDVKM. V was clipped by 9 bases and J by 2 bases, with 13 bases between them. The CDR3 DNA reads TGTGCCAGTTCTCCCAGGGGCACTAATGAAAAACTGTTTTTT. Amino acids: CASSPRGTNEKLFF. Based on the CDR3 plus reference TRBV28 and TRBJ1-4, the full variable domain is DVKVTQSSRYLVKRTGEKVFLECVQDMDHENMFWYRQDPGLGLRLIYFSYDVKMKEKGDIPEGYSVSREKKERFSLILESASTNQTSMYLCASSPRGTNEKLFFGSGTQLSVL.

The rearrangement uses TRBV28 and TRBJ1-3, with TRBD1 matching 8 bases. After removal of 6 bases from V and 1 base from J, the junction contained 5 bases not matched to a gene. CDR3 size: 15 residues. CDR1 is MDHEN, CDR2 SYDVKM, per germline. CDR3 protein: CASSVRGLSGNTIYF. The CDR3 nucleotides are TGTGCCAGCAGCGTCAGGGGGCTATCTGGAAACACCATATATTTT.